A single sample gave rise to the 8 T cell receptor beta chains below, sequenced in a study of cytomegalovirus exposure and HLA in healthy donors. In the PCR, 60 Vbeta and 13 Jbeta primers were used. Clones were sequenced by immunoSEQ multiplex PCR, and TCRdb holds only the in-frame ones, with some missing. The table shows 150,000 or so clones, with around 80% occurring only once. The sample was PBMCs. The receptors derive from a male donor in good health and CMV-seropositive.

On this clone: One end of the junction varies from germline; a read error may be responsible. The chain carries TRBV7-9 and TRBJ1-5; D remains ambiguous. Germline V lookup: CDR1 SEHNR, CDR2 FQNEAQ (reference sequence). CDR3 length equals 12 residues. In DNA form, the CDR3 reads TGTTCCAGCTCCACGGTTAATCAGCCCCAGCATTTT. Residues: CSSSTVNQPQHF.

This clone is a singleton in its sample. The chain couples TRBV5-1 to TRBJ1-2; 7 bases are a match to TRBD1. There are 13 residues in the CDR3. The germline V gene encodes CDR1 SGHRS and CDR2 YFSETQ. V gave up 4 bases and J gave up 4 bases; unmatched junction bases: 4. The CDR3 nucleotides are TGCGCCAGCAGCGCAGGGACAGTCTATGGCTACACCTTC. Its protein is CASSAGTVYGYTF.

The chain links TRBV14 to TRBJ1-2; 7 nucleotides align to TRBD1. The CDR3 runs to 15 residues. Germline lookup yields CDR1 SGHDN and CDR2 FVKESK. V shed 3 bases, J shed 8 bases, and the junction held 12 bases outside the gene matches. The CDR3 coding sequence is TGTGCCAGCAGCCAGATGACAGGGATGGGAGACGGCTACACCTTC. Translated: CASSQMTGMGDGYTF.

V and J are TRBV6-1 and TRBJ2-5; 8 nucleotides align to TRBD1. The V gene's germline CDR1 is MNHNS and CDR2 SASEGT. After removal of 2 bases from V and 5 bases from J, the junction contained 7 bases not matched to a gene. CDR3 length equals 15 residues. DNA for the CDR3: TGTGCCAGCAGTGAATTCGAGACAGGGGTGGAGACCCAGTACTTC. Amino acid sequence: CASSEFETGVETQYF.

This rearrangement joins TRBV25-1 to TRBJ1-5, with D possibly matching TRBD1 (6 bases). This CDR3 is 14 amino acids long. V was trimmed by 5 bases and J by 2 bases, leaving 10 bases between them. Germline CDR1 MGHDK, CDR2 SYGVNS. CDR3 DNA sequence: TGTGCCAGCAGTACATCAGGGGGCAATCAGCCCCAGCATTTT. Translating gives CASSTSGGNQPQHF.

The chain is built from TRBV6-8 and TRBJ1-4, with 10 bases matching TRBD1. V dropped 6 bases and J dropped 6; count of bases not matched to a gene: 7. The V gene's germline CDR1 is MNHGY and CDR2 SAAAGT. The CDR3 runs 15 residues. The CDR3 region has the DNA TGTGCCAGCAGGGGGACAGGGGAACGGGATGAAAAACTGTTTTTT. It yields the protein CASRGTGERDEKLFF.

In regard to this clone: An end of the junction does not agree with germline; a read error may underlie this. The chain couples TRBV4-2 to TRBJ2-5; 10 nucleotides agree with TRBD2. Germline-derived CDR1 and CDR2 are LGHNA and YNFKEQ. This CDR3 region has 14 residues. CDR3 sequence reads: CAGSGLAGDRTQYF. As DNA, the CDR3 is TGTGCCGGCAGCGGTCTAGCGGGAGACCGGACCCAGTACTTC.

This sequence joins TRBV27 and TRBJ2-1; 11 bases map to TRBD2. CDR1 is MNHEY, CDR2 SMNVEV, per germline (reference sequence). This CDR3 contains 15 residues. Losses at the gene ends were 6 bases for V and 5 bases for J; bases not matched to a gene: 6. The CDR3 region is CASSSGTSGHNEQFF. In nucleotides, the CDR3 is TGTGCCAGCAGCTCCGGGACTAGCGGACACAATGAGCAGTTCTTC.